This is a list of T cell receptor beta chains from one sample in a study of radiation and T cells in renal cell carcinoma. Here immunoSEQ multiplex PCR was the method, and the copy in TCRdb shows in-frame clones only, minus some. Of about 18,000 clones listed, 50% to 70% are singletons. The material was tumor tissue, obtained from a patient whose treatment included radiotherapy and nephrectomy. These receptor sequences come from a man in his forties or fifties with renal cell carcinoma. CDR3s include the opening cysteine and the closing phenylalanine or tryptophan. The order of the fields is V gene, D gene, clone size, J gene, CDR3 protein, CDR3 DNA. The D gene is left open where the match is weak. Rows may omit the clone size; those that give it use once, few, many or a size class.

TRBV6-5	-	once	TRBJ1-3	CASSYSEGSSGNTIYF	TGTGCCAGCAGTTACTCGGAGGGCTCCTCTGGAAACACCATATATTTT
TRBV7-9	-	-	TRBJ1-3	CASSLRQGGSGNTIYF	TGTGCCAGCAGCTTACGCCAGGGTGGGTCTGGAAACACCATATATTTT
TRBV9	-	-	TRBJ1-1	CASSAGWGGNTEAFF	TGTGCCAGCAGCGCCGGTTGGGGCGGTAACACTGAAGCTTTCTTT
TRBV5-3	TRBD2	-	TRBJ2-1	CARSWVTSGNYNEQFF	TGTGCCAGAAGCTGGGTTACTAGCGGGAATTACAATGAGCAGTTCTTC
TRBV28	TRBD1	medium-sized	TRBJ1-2	CASSSGQWEGYTF	TGTGCCAGCAGTTCGGGACAGTGGGAAGGCTACACCTTC
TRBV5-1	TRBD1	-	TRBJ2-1	CASTPGQGYNEQFF	TGCGCCAGCACCCCGGGACAGGGTTACAATGAGCAGTTCTTC
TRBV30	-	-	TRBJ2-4	CAWVQGSNHIQYF	TGTGCCTGGGTCCAGGGGTCAAATCACATTCAGTACTTC
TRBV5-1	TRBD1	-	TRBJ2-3	CASSRQGGTDTQYF	TGCGCCAGCAGCAGACAGGGGGGTACAGATACGCAGTATTTT
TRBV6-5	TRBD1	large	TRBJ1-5	CASSRTGRNQPQHF	TGTGCCAGCAGTCGGACAGGGCGCAATCAGCCCCAGCATTTT
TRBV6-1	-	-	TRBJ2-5	CASSEGPGASQETQYF	TGTGCCAGCAGTGAAGGTCCGGGGGCTAGCCAAGAGACCCAGTACTTC
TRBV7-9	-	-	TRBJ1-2	CASSFGGYGYTF	TGTGCCAGCAGCTTTGGGGGGTATGGCTACACCTTC
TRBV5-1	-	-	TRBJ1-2	CASRPTANYGYTF	TGCGCCAGCAGGCCGACTGCTAACTATGGCTACACCTTC
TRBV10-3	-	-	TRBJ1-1	CAIRSNTEAFF	TGTGCCATCAGGTCGAACACTGAAGCTTTCTTT
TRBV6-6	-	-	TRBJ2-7	CASTKWGETAYEQYF	TGTGCCAGCACCAAATGGGGAGAGACGGCCTACGAGCAGTACTTC
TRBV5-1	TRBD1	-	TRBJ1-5	CASSYRDRDKRLWFNQPQHF	TGCGCCAGCAGCTACCGGGACAGGGACAAAAGGTTATGGTTCAATCAGCCCCAGCATTTT
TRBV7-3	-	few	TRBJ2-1	CASSYADGNEQFF	TGTGCCAGCAGCTACGCTGATGGCAATGAGCAGTTCTTC
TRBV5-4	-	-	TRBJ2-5	CASSTKEAYQETQYF	TGTGCCAGCAGCACCAAGGAAGCGTACCAAGAGACCCAGTACTTC
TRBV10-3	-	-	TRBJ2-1	CAISESLAVEQFF	TGTGCCATCAGTGAGTCGCTAGCCGTGGAGCAGTTCTTC
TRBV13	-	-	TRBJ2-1	CASSLGRGGVEQFF	TGTGCCAGCAGCTTAGGTCGCGGGGGCGTTGAGCAGTTCTTC
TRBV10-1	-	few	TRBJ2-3	CASSESQGSSTDTQYF	TGCGCCAGCAGTGAGTCCCAGGGAAGCAGCACAGATACGCAGTATTTT
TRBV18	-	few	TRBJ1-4	CASSPGLGREKLFF	TGTGCCAGCTCACCCGGATTAGGGCGTGAAAAACTGTTTTTT
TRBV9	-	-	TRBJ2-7	CASSAGDSTLGEQYF	TGTGCCAGCAGCGCGGGGGACTCCACCCTAGGAGAGCAGTACTTC
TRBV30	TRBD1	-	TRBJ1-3	CAWDSKTGYRGNTIYF	TGTGCCTGGGACTCTAAGACAGGGTATCGTGGAAACACCATATATTTT
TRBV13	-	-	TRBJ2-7	CASSLGAGVAEQYF	TGTGCCAGCAGCTTAGGAGCGGGTGTTGCCGAGCAGTACTTC
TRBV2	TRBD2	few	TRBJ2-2	CASSPHSGGAETGELFF	TGTGCCAGCAGTCCTCACTCCGGGGGGGCCGAGACCGGGGAGCTGTTTTTT
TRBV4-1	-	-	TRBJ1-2	CASSQDSGNLGYTF	TGCGCCAGCAGCCAAGATTCGGGAAATTTAGGCTACACCTTC
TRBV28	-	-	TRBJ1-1	CASSLGGNRNTEAFF	TGTGCCAGCAGTTTAGGGGGTAACAGGAACACTGAAGCTTTCTTT
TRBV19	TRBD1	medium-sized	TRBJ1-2	CASSPGQGNYGYTF	TGTGCCAGTAGCCCGGGACAGGGAAACTATGGCTACACCTTC
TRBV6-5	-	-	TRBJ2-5	CASSYSTGRGETQYF	TGTGCCAGCAGTTACTCGACGGGGCGGGGAGAGACCCAGTACTTC
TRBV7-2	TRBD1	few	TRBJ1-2	CASSLGTGGRGYTF	TGTGCCAGCAGCTTGGGGACAGGGGGCCGGGGCTACACCTTC
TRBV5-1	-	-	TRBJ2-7	CASSLFTGMNEQYF	TGCGCCAGCAGCTTGTTCACAGGGATGAACGAGCAGTACTTC
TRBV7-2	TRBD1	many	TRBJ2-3	CASSLQGATDTQYF	TGTGCCAGCAGCCTACAGGGGGCCACAGATACGCAGTATTTT
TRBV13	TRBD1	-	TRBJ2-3	CASSSFLDRGTGTRLDTQYF	TGTGCCAGCAGCTCCTTCCTAGACAGGGGAACCGGGACTCGCCTAGATACGCAGTATTTT
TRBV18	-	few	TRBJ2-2	CASSDSGTGELFF	TGTGCCAGCTCTGACTCGGGGACCGGGGAGCTGTTTTTT
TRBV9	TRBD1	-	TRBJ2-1	CASRNTGDNEQFF	TGTGCCAGCAGAAACACAGGGGACAATGAGCAGTTCTTC
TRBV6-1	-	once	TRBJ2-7	CASSGPPRTLAYEQYF	TGTGCCAGCAGTGGGCCTCCGAGGACCTTGGCCTACGAGCAGTACTTC
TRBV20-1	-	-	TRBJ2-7	CSARYGYEQYF	TGCAGTGCTAGATACGGCTACGAGCAGTACTTC
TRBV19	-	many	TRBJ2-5	CASSIARDSETQYF	TGTGCCAGTAGTATAGCCAGGGATTCGGAGACCCAGTACTTC
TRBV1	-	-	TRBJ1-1	CTSSQPWGWAQNTEAFF	TGCACCAGCAGCCAACCATGGGGATGGGCCCAAAACACTGAAGCTTTCTTT
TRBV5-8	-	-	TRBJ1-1	CASSSTENTGNTEAFF	TGTGCCAGCAGCTCGACAGAGAACACAGGTAACACTGAAGCTTTCTTT
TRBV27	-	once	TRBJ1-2	CASSLVPGLNYGYTF	TGTGCCAGCAGTTTAGTTCCAGGACTCAACTATGGCTACACCTTC
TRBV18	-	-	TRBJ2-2	CASSPPGTANTGELFF	TGTGCCAGCTCACCTCCGGGCACCGCGAACACCGGGGAGCTGTTTTTT
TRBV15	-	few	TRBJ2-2	CATSSALRVAVSTGELFF	TGTGCCACCAGCAGCGCTTTGAGGGTAGCGGTTAGCACCGGGGAGCTGTTTTTT
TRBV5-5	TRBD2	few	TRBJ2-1	CASTSATGGLYNEQFF	TGTGCCAGCACCTCCGCAACGGGAGGACTATACAATGAGCAGTTCTTC
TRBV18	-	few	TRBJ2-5	CASSSRHGVQETQYF	TGTGCCAGCTCGTCTCGACACGGGGTTCAAGAGACCCAGTACTTC
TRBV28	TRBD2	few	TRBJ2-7	CASSALRASPASGSGF	TGTGCCAGCAGTGCCCTTCGGGCCTCCCCCGCTAGCGGGAGTGGCTTC
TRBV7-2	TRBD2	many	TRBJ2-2	CASSPLAGGNTGELFF	TGTGCCAGCAGCCCACTAGCGGGGGGGAACACCGGGGAGCTGTTTTTT
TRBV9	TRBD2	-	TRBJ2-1	CASSQREVYNEQFF	TGTGCCAGCAGCCAGCGGGAGGTATACAATGAGCAGTTCTTC
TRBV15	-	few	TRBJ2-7	CATSREDAYEQYF	TGTGCCACCAGCAGGGAAGACGCTTACGAGCAGTACTTC
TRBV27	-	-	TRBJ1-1	CASSLSAVKEAFF	TGTGCCAGCAGCTTATCCGCCGTCAAGGAAGCTTTCTTT
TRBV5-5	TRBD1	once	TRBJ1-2	CASSLTGTVATSSGYTF	TGTGCCAGCAGCTTGACCGGGACAGTAGCCACTTCCTCGGGCTACACCTTC
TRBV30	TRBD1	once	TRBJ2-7	CAWTLSTDRGVYEQYF	TGTGCCTGGACCCTCTCCACGGACAGGGGAGTCTACGAGCAGTACTTC
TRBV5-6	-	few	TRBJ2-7	CASSLGQSSFGEQYF	TGTGCCAGCAGCTTGGGGCAGTCTAGTTTCGGCGAGCAGTACTTC
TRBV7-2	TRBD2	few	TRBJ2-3	CASRAGAGGDTQYF	TGTGCCAGTCGAGCGGGGGCCGGGGGAGATACGCAGTATTTT
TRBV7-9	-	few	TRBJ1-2	CASSTGRSYTF	TGTGCCAGCAGCACGGGACGCTCTTACACCTTC